The clone carrying this T cell receptor (beta chain) was detected many times. Its target is not known. Authors of the study amplified TCR beta CDR3 regions from RNA transcripts. First-round RT-PCR of the TCR CDR3 relied on the HTBI primer set. From the multiplex PCR reads, TCRdb called clonotypes with MiXCR, one entry per CDR3 protein. Of around 520,000 distinct CDR3 sequences in the sample, around 15% were seen once. This record belongs to a study of T cells in Graves' hyperthyroidism and ophthalmopathy. Overall study findings and caveats: Blood held most thyroid clonotypes expanded above 0.001 frequency.

The V and J ends lost 0 bases and 8 bases respectively, with 11 bases between them. Germline assignment: CDR1 SGDLS and CDR2 YYNGEE. CDR3 length: 14 residues. The rearrangement links TRBV9 to TRBJ2-2; D uncertain. The sequenced sample was blood. The sequence was obtained from a woman between 18 and 29 years old with Graves' hyperthyroidism. The CDR3 here is CASSVATISGELFF. CDR3 coding DNA: TGTGCCAGCAGCGTAGCTACGATTTCGGGGGAGCTGTTTTTT. Drawing the rest from reference TRBV9 and TRBJ2-2, the complete variable domain is DSGVTQTPKHLITATGQRVTLRCSPRSGDLSVYWYQQSLDQGLQFLIQYYNGEERAKGNILERFSAQQFPDLHSELNLSSLELGDSALYFCASSVATISGELFFGEGSRLTVL.